This T cell receptor (beta chain) was captured by sequencing in a study of blood T cell repertoires in COVID-19. Study-wide background: Samples taken during acute and convalescent COVID-19 were collected in the United States, Italy and Spain. Sample material is recorded as cDNA or gDNA derived from T cells, B-cell-depleted T cells, or PBMCs.

This clone occurred a few times. Study processing details: Amplified reference gene primers provided the basis for estimating nucleated cell counts. Sequenced by immunoSEQ multiplex PCR; TCRdb stores in-frame clones only, minus some. That table supplies the V and J calls and clone size; D and trimming were determined from the DNA. Here the sample spans tens of thousands of clones, approximately 86% being singletons. The source of this sequence is a man aged 65-85 years with acute or convalescent COVID-19. The sample comprised peripheral blood.

Here the CDR3 DNA reads TGCGCCAGCAGCCAAGTGGGGGGAACCTACGAGCAGTACTTC. This codes for CASSQVGGTYEQYF. This sequence joins TRBV4-3 and TRBJ2-7, with D possibly being TRBD2 (6 bases). V was pared by 1 base and J by 2 bases, with 9 bases between. Germline values: CDR1 LGHNA, CDR2 YSLEER. The length of the CDR3 is 14 residues.